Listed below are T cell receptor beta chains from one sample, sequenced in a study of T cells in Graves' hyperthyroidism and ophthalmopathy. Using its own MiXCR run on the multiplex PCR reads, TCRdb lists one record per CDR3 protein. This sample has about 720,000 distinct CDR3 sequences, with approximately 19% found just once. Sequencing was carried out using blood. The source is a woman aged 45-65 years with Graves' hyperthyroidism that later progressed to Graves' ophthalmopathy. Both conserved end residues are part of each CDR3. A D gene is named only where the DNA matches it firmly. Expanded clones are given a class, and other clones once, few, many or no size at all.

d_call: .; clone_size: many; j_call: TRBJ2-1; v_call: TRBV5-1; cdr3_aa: CASSLRADEQFF; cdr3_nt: TGCGCCAGCAGCTTAAGGGCGGATGAGCAGTTCTTC
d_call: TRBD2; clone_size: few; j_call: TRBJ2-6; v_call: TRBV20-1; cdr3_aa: CSARKRGGGGANVLTF; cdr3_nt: TGCAGTGCTAGGAAGCGGGGGGGCGGTGGGGCCAACGTCCTGACTTTC
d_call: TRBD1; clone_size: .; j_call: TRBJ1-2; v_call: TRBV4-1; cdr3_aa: CASSQGAGGGYTF; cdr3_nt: TGCGCCAGCAGCCAAGGGGCAGGGGGCGGCTACACCTTC
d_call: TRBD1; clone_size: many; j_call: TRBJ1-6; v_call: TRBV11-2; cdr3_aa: CASSLRQGRPSSYNSPLHF; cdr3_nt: TGTGCCAGCAGCTTGCGACAGGGAAGGCCGAGCTCCTATAATTCACCCCTCCACTTT
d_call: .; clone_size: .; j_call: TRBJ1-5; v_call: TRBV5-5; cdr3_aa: CASSFRSESNQPQHF; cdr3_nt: TGTGCCAGCAGCTTCAGGTCAGAAAGCAATCAGCCCCAGCATTTT
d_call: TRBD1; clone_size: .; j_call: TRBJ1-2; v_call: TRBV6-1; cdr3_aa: CASRDRGVSNYGYTF; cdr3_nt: TGTGCCAGCAGAGACAGGGGTGTATCTAACTATGGCTACACCTTC
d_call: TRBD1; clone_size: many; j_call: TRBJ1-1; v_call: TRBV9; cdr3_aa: CASSVRGQGEAFF; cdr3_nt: TGTGCCAGCAGCGTCAGGGGGCAGGGTGAAGCTTTCTTT
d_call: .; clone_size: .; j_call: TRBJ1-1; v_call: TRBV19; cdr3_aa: CASSGGFGDAFF; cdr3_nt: TGTGCCAGTAGTGGAGGGTTTGGTGACGCTTTCTTT
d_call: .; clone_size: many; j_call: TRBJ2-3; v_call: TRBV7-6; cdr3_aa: CASSLVVSTDTQYF; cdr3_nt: TGTGCCAGCAGCCTGGTGGTTAGCACAGATACGCAGTATTTT
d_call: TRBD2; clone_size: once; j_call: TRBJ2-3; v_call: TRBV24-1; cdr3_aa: CATSDLGTSGGRSTDTQYF; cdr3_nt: TGTGCCACCAGTGATTTAGGGACTAGCGGGGGGAGGAGCACAGATACGCAGTATTTT
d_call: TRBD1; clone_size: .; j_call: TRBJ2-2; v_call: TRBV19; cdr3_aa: CASRITGVTGELFF; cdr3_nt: TGTGCCAGTAGGATCACAGGGGTGACCGGGGAGCTGTTTTTT
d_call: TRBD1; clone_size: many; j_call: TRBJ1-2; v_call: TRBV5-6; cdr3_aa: CASRDLGQGGYGYTF; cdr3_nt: TGTGCCAGCAGGGATTTGGGACAGGGCGGCTATGGCTACACCTTC
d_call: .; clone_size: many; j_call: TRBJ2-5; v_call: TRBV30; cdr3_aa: CAWSSEETQYF; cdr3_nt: TGTGCCTGGAGTTCGGAAGAGACCCAGTACTTC
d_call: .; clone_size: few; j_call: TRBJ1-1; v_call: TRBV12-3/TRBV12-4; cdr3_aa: CASSLLAVGNTEAFF; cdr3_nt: TGTGCCAGCAGTTTATTGGCGGTAGGGAACACTGAAGCTTTCTTT
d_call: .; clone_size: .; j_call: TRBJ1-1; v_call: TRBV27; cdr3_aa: CASRLRETAEAFF; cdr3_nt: TGTGCCAGCAGGCTAAGGGAAACCGCTGAAGCTTTCTTT
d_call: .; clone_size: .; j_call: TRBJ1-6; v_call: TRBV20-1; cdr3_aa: CAGPGDPDSPLHF; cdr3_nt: TGCGCTGGCCCCGGGGATCCGGATTCACCCCTCCACTTT
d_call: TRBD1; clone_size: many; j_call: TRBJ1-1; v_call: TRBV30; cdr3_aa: CAWSLGTGDTEAFF; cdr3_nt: TGTGCCTGGAGCCTGGGCACAGGGGACACTGAAGCTTTCTTT
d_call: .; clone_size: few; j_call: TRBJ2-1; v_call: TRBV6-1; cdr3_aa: CASSLQGGVAYNEQFF; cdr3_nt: TGTGCCAGCAGTTTACAGGGGGGGGTCGCCTACAATGAGCAGTTCTTC
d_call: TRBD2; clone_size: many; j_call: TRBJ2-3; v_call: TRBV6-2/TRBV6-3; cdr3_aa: CASRQELAGGPRTQYF; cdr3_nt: TGTGCCAGCAGACAAGAACTAGCGGGGGGACCAAGGACGCAGTATTTT
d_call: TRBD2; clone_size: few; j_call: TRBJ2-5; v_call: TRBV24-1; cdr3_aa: CATSDSTSWGAETQYF; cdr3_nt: TGTGCCACCAGTGATTCGACTAGCTGGGGCGCAGAGACCCAGTACTTC
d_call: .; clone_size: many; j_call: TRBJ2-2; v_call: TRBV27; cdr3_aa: CASRLGQNTGELFF; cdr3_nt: TGTGCCAGTAGATTAGGGCAGAACACCGGGGAGCTGTTTTTT
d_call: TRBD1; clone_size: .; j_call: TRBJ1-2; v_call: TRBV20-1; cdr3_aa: CSGQGVGYGYTF; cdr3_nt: TGCAGTGGTCAGGGGGTTGGTTATGGCTACACCTTC
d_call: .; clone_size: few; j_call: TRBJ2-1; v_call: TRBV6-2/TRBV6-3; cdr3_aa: CASSYSPLTLFPPNEQFF; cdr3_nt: TGTGCCAGCAGTTACTCCCCCCTGACCCTGTTTCCACCCAATGAGCAGTTCTTC
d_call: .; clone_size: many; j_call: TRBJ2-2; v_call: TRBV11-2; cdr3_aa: CASSLAPPGLNTGELFF; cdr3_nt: TGTGCCAGCAGCTTAGCTCCACCGGGACTTAACACCGGGGAGCTGTTTTTT
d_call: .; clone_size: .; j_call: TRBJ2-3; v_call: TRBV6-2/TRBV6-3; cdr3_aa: CASSYGDTSTDTQYF; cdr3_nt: TGTGCCAGCAGTTACGGGGACACCTCCACAGATACGCAGTATTTT
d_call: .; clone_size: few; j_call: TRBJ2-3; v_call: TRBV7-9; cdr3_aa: CASTGLNTDTQYF; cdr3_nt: TGTGCCAGCACCGGGCTGAACACAGATACGCAGTATTTT
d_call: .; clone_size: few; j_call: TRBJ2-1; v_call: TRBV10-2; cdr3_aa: CASSEGDNEQFF; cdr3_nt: TGCGCCAGCAGTGAGGGTGACAATGAGCAGTTCTTC
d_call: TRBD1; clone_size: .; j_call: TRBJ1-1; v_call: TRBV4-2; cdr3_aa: CASSQDRGLTEAFF; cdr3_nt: TGTGCCAGCAGCCAAGACAGGGGGCTTACTGAAGCTTTCTTT